The 27 T cell receptor beta chains reported below all come from one sample, sequenced in a study of blood T cell repertoires in COVID-19. The method was immunoSEQ multiplex PCR; TCRdb's version includes in-frame clones alone and lacks a portion of them. This table holds 200,000 to 250,000 clones, about 90% found once. The sample was peripheral blood. The receptors stem from a man aged 60 to 75 with acute or convalescent COVID-19.

The chain recombines TRBV3-1 (or the pseudogene TRBV3-2) with TRBJ2-1; 8 nucleotides match TRBD2. This CDR3 has 16 residues. The V gene end was trimmed by 4 bases and the J gene end by 1 base; junction bases not matched to a gene: 6. Germline-derived CDR1 and CDR2 are LGHDT and YNNKEL (reference sequence). This CDR3 is CASSPPGTSSYNEQFF. The DNA for the CDR3 is TGTGCCAGCAGCCCCCCCGGGACTAGTTCCTACAATGAGCAGTTCTTC.

The chain combines TRBV5-4 with TRBJ2-5; perhaps TRBD1 as D (5 bases). Germline V lookup: CDR1 SGHNT, CDR2 YYREEE (reference sequence). The CDR3 spans 14 residues. V lost 4 bases, J lost 4 bases, and 14 bases lay in between. The CDR3 nucleotides read TGTGCCAGCAGCAAGGGGATAACAGGAGAGACCCAGTACTTC. It is translated as CASSKGITGETQYF.

V is TRBV6-5 and J is TRBJ1-4, with D uncertain. This CDR3 has 12 residues. Deletions cut 5 bases from V and 7 bases from J, with 8 bases between. Germline V gene lookup returns CDR1 MNHEY and CDR2 SVGAGI. The chain's CDR3 is CASSSVGEKLFF. The CDR3 DNA is TGTGCCAGCAGTAGCGTTGGTGAAAAACTGTTTTTT.

This clone was detected once. The gene calls are TRBV11-1 and TRBJ2-5, with 11 bases fitting TRBD2. In germline, CDR1 is SGHAT, CDR2 FQDESV (reference sequence). With 2 bases clipped from V and 4 bases from J, the junction kept 3 bases outside the gene matches. The CDR3 totals 15 residues. The CDR3 reads CASSLSSGGGETQYF. CDR3 bases: TGTGCCAGCAGCTTAAGTAGCGGGGGGGGAGAGACCCAGTACTTC.

This sequence joins TRBV7-9 and TRBJ2-1; D may be TRBD2 (5 bases). The germline V and J ends were trimmed by 1 base and 0 bases, with 10 bases remaining between them. Per the germline V gene, CDR1 is SEHNR and CDR2 is FQNEAQ (reference sequence). The CDR3 runs 16 residues. The chain's CDR3 is CASSLVIGSSYNEQFF. CDR3 nucleotide sequence: TGTGCCAGCAGCTTAGTTATAGGGAGCTCCTACAATGAGCAGTTCTTC. Full variable domain (rest looked up from reference TRBV7-9 and TRBJ2-1): DTGVSQNPRHKITKRGQNVTFRCDPISEHNRLYWYRQTLGQGPEFLTYFQNEAQLEKSRLLSDRFSAERPKGSFSTLEIQRTEQGDSAMYLCASSLVIGSSYNEQFFGPGTRLTVL.

This chain links TRBV30 with TRBJ1-2; TRBD1 matches at 7 bases. Germline V gene data show CDR1 as GTSNPN and CDR2 as SVGIG (reference sequence). The CDR3 length is 13 residues. The J segment lost 7 bases and the V segment lost 0 bases, leaving 5 bases of the junction unmatched. The CDR3 nucleotides read TGTGCCTGGAGTGTGTCCCAGGGGGTTGGCTACACCTTC. This codes for CAWSVSQGVGYTF.

The V and J genes are TRBV28 and TRBJ1-2, with a tentative D call TRBD1 (6 bases). The CDR3 length is 14 residues. Germline CDR1 and CDR2: MDHEN and SYDVKM. With 6 bases removed from V and 8 bases from J, the gap between germline ends came to 19 bases. The CDR3 region is CASSPSRSGVGYTF. CDR3 DNA: TGTGCCAGCAGCCCCAGCAGGTCAGGGGTAGGCTACACCTTC.

The chain joins TRBV11-3 to TRBJ2-2, with TRBD2 matching over 9 bases. The CDR3 loop spans 16 amino acids. CDR1 is SGHNT and CDR2 is YENEEA in the germline V gene. The junction had 9 bases not matched to a gene; V was cut back by 4 bases and J by 6 bases. The CDR3 protein is CASSSIPRTSAGELFF. The DNA for the CDR3 is TGTGCCAGCAGCTCAATTCCCCGGACTAGCGCCGGGGAGCTGTTTTTT.

About this clone: Other DNA sequences within the sample encode an identical CDR3. This sequence joins TRBV18 and TRBJ2-5; TRBD2 might be the D (5 bases). The CDR3 loop spans 14 amino acids. Trimming removed 3 bases at V and 5 bases at J, with 13 bases between. CDR1 is KGHSH and CDR2 is LQKENI in the germline V gene. CDR3 amino acids: CASSPGGSLETQYF. The CDR3 nucleotides are TGTGCCAGCTCACCGGGCGGGTCGCTGGAGACCCAGTACTTC.

The chain recombines TRBV4-3 with TRBJ2-3, with D tentatively TRBD2 (5 bases). The length of the CDR3 is 14 residues. The V gene lost 2 bases and the J gene lost 4 bases, with 10 bases spanning the gap. Germline CDR1 LGHNA, CDR2 YSLEER. The DNA for the CDR3 is TGCGCCAGCAGCCAATATAATAGCGCAGATACGCAGTATTTT. This codes for CASSQYNSADTQYF.

The chain couples TRBV19 to TRBJ1-1, with D tentatively TRBD1 (5 bases). This CDR3 is 13 amino acids long. Germline V gene data show CDR1 as LNHDA and CDR2 as SQIVND (reference sequence). Trimming removed 3 bases from V and 3 bases from J, with 8 bases in between. CDR3 bases: TGTGCCAGTAGTATCTCCAGGGACACTGAAGCTTTCTTT. Protein product: CASSISRDTEAFF.

This sequence joins TRBV18 and TRBJ2-2; 13 bases are shared with TRBD2. Germline loops: CDR1 KGHSH, CDR2 LQKENI. V gave up 2 bases and J gave up 7 bases; unmatched junction bases: 10. The CDR3 is 18 residues long. CDR3 sequence reads: CASSPGLAGAGGSGELFF. DNA for the CDR3: TGTGCCAGCTCACCAGGACTAGCGGGAGCCGGCGGGAGCGGGGAGCTGTTTTTT.

This clone has a single count. The chain combines TRBV7-9 with TRBJ2-7; TRBD2 matches 10 bases. Unmatched junction bases numbered 11, after V lost 5 bases and J lost 4 bases. CDR3 length: 16 amino acids. Germline V gives CDR1 SEHNR, CDR2 FQNEAQ (reference sequence). The CDR3 DNA reads as TGTGCCAGCAGCCATCTAGCGGGAGAGGCTCGGTACGAGCAGTACTTC. This sequence encodes CASSHLAGEARYEQYF. The whole variable domain, filled in from reference TRBV7-9 and TRBJ2-7, reads DTGVSQNPRHKITKRGQNVTFRCDPISEHNRLYWYRQTLGQGPEFLTYFQNEAQLEKSRLLSDRFSAERPKGSFSTLEIQRTEQGDSAMYLCASSHLAGEARYEQYFGPGTRLTVT.

The chain recombines TRBV30 with TRBJ2-5; 9 nucleotides line up with TRBD2. The last part of the DNA fits TRBJ2-7 better; the J call may be wrong. The germline V gene has CDR1 GTSNPN and CDR2 SVGIG (reference sequence). This CDR3 comprises 12 residues. CDR3 sequence: CAWTSGNYEQYF. CDR3 sequence (DNA): TGTGCCTGGACTAGCGGGAATTACGAGCAGTACTTC.

The chain employs TRBV4-3 and TRBJ2-3; 14 bases are a match to TRBD2. V shed 4 bases, J shed 3 bases, and the junction held 6 bases outside the gene matches. The CDR3 runs 17 residues. Per the germline V gene, CDR1 is LGHNA and CDR2 is YSLEER. The CDR3 region is CASSPSGLAGGTDTQYF. The DNA of the CDR3 is TGCGCCAGCAGCCCCTCAGGACTAGCGGGAGGTACAGATACGCAGTATTTT.

A note on this clone: A much larger clone lies a single base off, so this may be a read error. V gene TRBV5-1 combines with J gene TRBJ2-7; 8 bases map to TRBD1. CDR3 length equals 16 residues. With 6 bases clipped from V and 3 bases from J, the junction kept 14 bases outside the gene matches. Germline V gene data show CDR1 as SGHRS and CDR2 as YFSETQ. The CDR3 sequence is CASNLTGQGRNYEQYF. For the CDR3, the DNA is TGCGCCAGCAACCTTACTGGACAGGGCCGGAACTACGAGCAGTACTTC.

This clone was counted between two and nine times. V usage is TRBV9 and J usage is TRBJ2-7; D gene uncertain. There are 12 residues in the CDR3. V was clipped by 3 bases and J by 6 bases, with 10 bases between them. The germline CDR1 and CDR2 sequences are SGDLS and YYNGEE. CDR3 in DNA: TGTGCCAGCAGCGCCCCTAATGGCGAGCAGTACTTC. Amino acid sequence: CASSAPNGEQYF.

The CDR3 nucleotides are TGTGTATTTAACAGGGGGCGGTATGGTGGCTACACCTTC. It translates to CVFNRGRYGGYTF. The chain carries TRBV30 and TRBJ1-2; 9 bases align to TRBD1. This CDR3 has 13 residues. The germline CDR1 and CDR2 sequences are GTSNPN and SVGIG (reference sequence).

Only a few counts were recorded for this clone. The chain carries TRBV30 and TRBJ1-4; D remains ambiguous. The CDR3 has 14 residues. Germline V lookup: CDR1 GTSNPN, CDR2 SVGIG (reference sequence). The V gene lost 5 bases and the J gene lost 0 bases, with 10 bases spanning the gap. This CDR3 is CAWGPGSTNEKLFF. For the CDR3, the DNA is TGTGCCTGGGGGCCGGGATCAACTAATGAAAAACTGTTTTTT.

Remarks on this clone: This sample also contains other DNA sequences that code for the same CDR3. The V gene is TRBV4-2, the J gene TRBJ2-5, with 13 nucleotides matching TRBD2. Germline lookup yields CDR1 LGHNA and CDR2 YNFKEQ. The junction had 5 bases not matched to a gene; V was cut back by 2 bases and J by 5 bases. The CDR3 runs to 16 residues. This CDR3 reads CASSQKLAGGGETQYF. The CDR3 region has the DNA TGTGCCAGCAGCCAAAAACTAGCGGGAGGGGGGGAGACCCAGTACTTC.

This chain uses TRBV6-5 with TRBJ2-2, with D maybe TRBD1 (6 bases). Germline CDR1 MNHEY, CDR2 SVGAGI. This CDR3 is 14 amino acids long. V lost 8 bases, J lost 1 base, and 11 bases lay in between. CDR3 in DNA: TGTGCCAGCGTTGGACAGAGGAACACCGGGGAGCTGTTTTTT. This translates into CASVGQRNTGELFF.

This clone was seen just once. CDR3 DNA sequence: TGTGCCGCTAGGGGACAGGGGTACACCGGGGAGCTGTTTTTT. Amino acid sequence: CAARGQGYTGELFF. The chain couples TRBV28 to TRBJ2-2; 10 bases are a match to TRBD1. Germline assignment: CDR1 MDHEN and CDR2 SYDVKM. The CDR3 runs to 14 residues. J was trimmed by 3 bases and V by 11 bases; bases with no gene match: 6.

In this sample, this clone turned up once. The V call is TRBV9, the J call TRBJ2-7; unclear D gene. CDR1 is SGDLS and CDR2 is YYNGEE in the germline V gene. Trimming took 0 bases from V and 7 from J, leaving 11 bases between them. This CDR3 is built from 13 residues. The CDR3 protein is CASSVVELGEQYF. The CDR3 nucleotides read TGTGCCAGCAGCGTAGTGGAGCTGGGTGAGCAGTACTTC. Full variable domain (rest looked up from reference TRBV9 and TRBJ2-7): DSGVTQTPKHLITATGQRVTLRCSPRSGDLSVYWYQQSLDQGLQFLIQYYNGEERAKGNILERFSAQQFPDLHSELNLSSLELGDSALYFCASSVVELGEQYFGPGTRLTVT.

The genes are TRBV28 and TRBJ2-1; 9 nucleotides align to TRBD2. Germline loops: CDR1 MDHEN, CDR2 SYDVKM. J lost 8 bases, V lost 6 bases, and 8 bases had no gene match. The CDR3 is 14 residues long. CDR3 DNA: TGTGCCAGCAGGTCAGCGGGAGGACGGGATGAGCAGTTCTTC. Its translation is CASRSAGGRDEQFF.

The chain carries TRBV2 and TRBJ2-7; D unresolved. CDR1 is SNHLY, CDR2 FYNNEI, per germline. The length of the CDR3 is 12 residues. V shed 0 bases and J shed 3 bases, with 3 bases lying between them. In nucleotides, the CDR3 is TGTGCCAGCAGTGAAGCTCTCTACGAGCAGTACTTC. It is translated as CASSEALYEQYF.

The chain is built from TRBV19 and TRBJ2-5; a weak D match, TRBD1 (6 bases). Germline V CDR1 and CDR2: LNHDA, SQIVND (reference sequence). V lost 1 base and J 3 bases, leaving 6 bases between the germline ends. The CDR3 consists of 13 residues. DNA of the CDR3: TGTGCCAGTAGTATAGGGACAGAAGAGACCCAGTACTTC. It specifies CASSIGTEETQYF.

The chain combines TRBV18 with TRBJ1-3; D unclear. CDR3 length: 15 residues. The V gene's germline CDR1 is KGHSH and CDR2 LQKENI. Between the trimmed V and J ends, which lost 3 bases and 2 bases, there was a span of 11 bases. CDR3 DNA: TGTGCCAGCTCACCCGGGAATGACCCTGGAAACACCATATATTTT. It encodes CASSPGNDPGNTIYF.